This T cell receptor (beta chain) was identified in a study of metastatic and nonmetastatic thyroid tumors. There were no patients who had received any treatment before thyroid surgery. Trimming shortened V by 0 bases and J by 5 bases, and 10 bases separated the two germline ends. The CDR3 sequence is 15 residues long. The germline V gene encodes CDR1 MNHEY and CDR2 SVGAGI. TCRdb ran MiXCR on the PCR reads. This table holds about 32,000 clones, roughly a fifth found once. The clonotype was recovered from a female donor with papillary thyroid cancer or a benign thyroid nodule (not recorded which). Some clones in this sample may be carry-over from other donors' samples. The chain recombines TRBV6-5 with TRBJ2-2; TRBD1 is a possible D gene (6 bases). Material: blood. The CDR3: CASSYSFQGTGELFF. The CDR3 DNA follows: TGTGCCAGCAGTTACTCTTTCCAGGGGACCGGGGAGCTGTTTTTT.